This T cell receptor beta chain stems from a study of response to subunit inactivated influenza vaccine. Study-wide points: That few new T cells are recruited by each seasonal influenza vaccination was the authors' suggestion.

After removal of 4 bases from V and 3 bases from J, the junction contained 12 bases not matched to a gene. Germline CDR1 LGHDT, CDR2 YNNKEL (reference sequence). This CDR3 is built from 17 residues. TCRdb re-called the RT-PCR reads through MiXCR, storing one row per CDR3 protein. The table includes about 650,000 distinct CDR3 sequences, 14% detected once. This clonotype has just a few counts. Antigen unknown. The specimen was PBMCs from blood, collected around 14 days before vaccination. The receptor was derived from a man in his fifties or sixties who received an inactivated influenza vaccine. The genes are TRBV3-1 and TRBJ2-3; 8 positions match TRBD1. CDR3 nucleotide sequence: TGTGCCAGCAGCCGTTCAGGGCAGGGGGCTCGGACAGATACGCAGTATTTT. This encodes CASSRSGQGARTDTQYF.